This note documents a single T cell receptor beta chain sequence. This sample stems from a study of blood T cell repertoires in COVID-19. In the study overall: Material from acute and convalescent COVID-19 was sourced from the United States, Italy and Spain. Sources were T cells, B-cell-depleted T cells, or PBMCs; the material itself was cDNA or gDNA.

This CDR3 region has 15 residues. Germline V gene lookup returns CDR1 MNHEY and CDR2 SVGAGI. Between the trimmed V and J ends, which lost 0 bases and 0 bases, there was a span of 9 bases. As processed by the authors: Amplification of reference gene primers provided the estimated nucleated cell counts. The table came from immunoSEQ multiplex PCR; TCRdb's copy has only in-frame clones and leaves some out. V and J calls plus clone size are reproduced from that table; the DNA served to infer D and trimming. The data show about 320,000 clones, 70% to 90% seen once. The J gene is TRBJ2-7, the V gene TRBV6-5; TRBD2 might be the D (5 bases). Material: peripheral blood. The sequence was obtained from a human donor in a cohort sampled during active COVID-19. The CDR3 spells CASSYSRGYSYEQYF. DNA of the CDR3: TGTGCCAGCAGTTACTCTAGAGGGTACTCCTACGAGCAGTACTTC.